This TCR beta chain was sequenced during a study of technical replicates of blood from four donors. Libraries were prepared by immunoSEQ multiplex PCR; TCRdb keeps only in-frame clonotypes and omits some of them. Here the sample spans about 74,000 clones, approximately 91% being singletons. This CDR3 region has 14 residues. Germline lookup yields CDR1 SGHTA and CDR2 FQGNSA. V was pared by 2 bases and J by 3 bases, with 1 base of the junction left unmatched. The source material was T cells isolated from PBMCs. The receptor's source is a human donor in good health. The chain is built from TRBV7-2 and TRBJ2-7; 10 bases match TRBD2. The CDR3 here is CASSLLAGDYEQYF. For the CDR3, the DNA is TGTGCCAGCAGCTTACTAGCGGGAGACTACGAGCAGTACTTC. Supplemented by reference TRBV7-2 and TRBJ2-7, the full variable domain reads GAGVSQSPSNKVTEKGKDVELRCDPISGHTALYWYRQSLGQGLEFLIYFQGNSAPDKSGLPSDRFSAERTGGSVSTLTIQRTQQEDSAVYLCASSLLAGDYEQYFGPGTRLTVT.